This T cell receptor (beta chain) was obtained from a study of CD8 T cells in ankylosing spondylitis (dated by TCRdb to about 2017). Study-level background: The study set out to find disease-linked TCR variants by profiling T cell receptor beta repertoires in ankylosing spondylitis patients and healthy donors. The whole study cohort included 85 to 120 healthy donors and 20 to 30 ankylosing spondylitis patients. Peripheral blood samples were taken, and synovial fluid was additionally collected from ankylosing spondylitis patients.

The sequencer was an Illumina HiSeq 2500. TCR beta libraries were prepared by quantitative 5'-RACE with molecular barcodes. Per the source publication's procedure: A new computational method, built on a probabilistic model of VDJ rearrangement, was used to identify disease-linked TCR variants. TCRdb redid the processing of the public reads, applying fastp at Q25 and MiXCR, and retained in-frame beta chains. Each record represents a unique CDR3 protein, reported with the most common genes and DNA among its rows. These V and J calls derive from TCRdb rather than the authors' analysis. In this sample the table shows about 42,000 distinct CDR3 sequences, approximately 3.6% of which occur a single time. The top ten clones comprise about 4% of the sample. At least ten counts were recorded for this clonotype. What this receptor recognizes is not known. The sample holds no much larger clone one base away, and base qualities are not on file.

The CDR1 and CDR2 encoded by the germline V gene are SGDLS and YYNGEE. Deletion took 0 bases off V and 4 bases off J, with a span of 7 bases between the germline ends. The CDR3 holds 14 amino acids from the cysteine to the phenylalanine. Only CDR3 DNA remains: 42 bases, in frame from the first base. The investigation overall reported the following: The disease-linked clones were reported to be significantly enriched in matched synovial fluid samples from ankylosing spondylitis patients. The disease-linked clones had a CD8+ phenotype and were found at relatively low frequencies in peripheral blood. A TCR beta motif made up of under ten highly homologous amino acid variants appeared to be characteristic of blood from ankylosing spondylitis patients. Some motif variants were previously reported in synovial fluid and blood of reactive arthritis patients, suggesting common disease-initiation mechanisms.

The TCR originated in a female donor with ankylosing spondylitis or in good health (not recorded which). Material: blood, either unsorted or a sorted T cell fraction (not recorded which). The rearranged chain carries TRBV9 and TRBJ1-4; no D segment can be confidently identified. Read as DNA, the sequence is TGTGCCAGCAGCGTAGCGGGGTTTAATGAAAAACTGTTTTTT. It is translated as CASSVAGFNEKLFF.